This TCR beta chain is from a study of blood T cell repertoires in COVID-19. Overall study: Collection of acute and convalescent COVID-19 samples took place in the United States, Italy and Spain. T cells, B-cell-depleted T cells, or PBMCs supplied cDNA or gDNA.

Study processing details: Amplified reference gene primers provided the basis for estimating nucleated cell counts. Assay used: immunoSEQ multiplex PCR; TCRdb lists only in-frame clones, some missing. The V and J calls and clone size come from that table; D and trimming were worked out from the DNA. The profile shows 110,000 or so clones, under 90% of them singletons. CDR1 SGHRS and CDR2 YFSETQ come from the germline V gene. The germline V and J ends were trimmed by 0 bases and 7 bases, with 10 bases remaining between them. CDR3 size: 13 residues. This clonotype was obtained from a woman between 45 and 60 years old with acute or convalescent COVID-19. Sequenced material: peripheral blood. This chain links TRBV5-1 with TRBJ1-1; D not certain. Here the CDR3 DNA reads TGCGCCAGCAGCTTGGTGGCAGAAAATGAAGCTTTCTTT. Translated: CASSLVAENEAFF.